This is a list of T cell receptor beta chains from one sample in a study of CD8+ T cells in alopecia areata. Using immunoSEQ multiplex PCR, the repertoire was profiled, and TCRdb retains in-frame clones only, with some absent. The repertoire has 89,000 or so clones, around 54% of them found once; the top ten carry around 5.7%. Sequenced material: NKG2D-high CD8+ T cells sorted from blood. Receptors originate from a human donor with alopecia areata. The CDR3 runs from the conserved cysteine through the conserved F or W. The D gene is left open where the match is weak. For some rows the clone size is stated as once, few or many, or as a class when expanded; others skip it.

.	TRBV27	.	TRBJ1-5	CASRAGNQPQHF	TGTGCCAGCAGGGCGGGGAATCAGCCCCAGCATTTT
.	TRBV27	.	TRBJ2-7	CASSLVPSYEQYF	TGTGCCAGCAGTTTAGTACCCTCCTACGAGCAGTACTTC
.	TRBV30	.	TRBJ2-3	CAWSVLKDTQYF	TGTGCCTGGAGTGTACTGAAAGATACGCAGTATTTT
TRBD2	TRBV28	few	TRBJ2-1	CASSPGLAIIEQFF	TGTGCCAGCAGCCCGGGACTAGCGATAATCGAGCAGTTCTTC
TRBD1	TRBV4-1	few	TRBJ2-1	CASAADRGYEQFF	TGCGCCAGCGCTGCGGACAGGGGCTATGAGCAGTTCTTC
TRBD1	TRBV28	.	TRBJ2-7	CASSTGTGYEQYF	TGTGCCAGCAGTACCGGGACAGGGTACGAGCAGTACTTC
.	TRBV11-2	.	TRBJ2-7	CASAPEPAYEQYF	TGTGCCAGCGCCCCGGAGCCAGCCTACGAGCAGTACTTC
.	TRBV10-2	few	TRBJ2-2	CASSEMPGELFF	TGCGCCAGCAGTGAGATGCCCGGGGAGCTGTTTTTT
.	TRBV4-1	.	TRBJ1-1	CASTARQSNTEAFF	TGCGCCAGCACCGCGCGGCAATCGAACACTGAAGCTTTCTTT
.	TRBV28	few	TRBJ1-1	CASQGRDSAEAFF	TGTGCCAGCCAGGGCAGGGATTCGGCGGAAGCTTTCTTT
TRBD1	TRBV28	.	TRBJ1-1	CASSLAGGNTEAFF	TGTGCCAGCAGTTTGGCAGGGGGAAACACTGAAGCTTTCTTT
.	TRBV2	.	TRBJ1-2	CASSGEGSYGYTF	TGTGCCAGCAGTGGGGAGGGTAGCTATGGCTACACCTTC
.	TRBV28	medium-sized	TRBJ1-2	CASSPLRTVDGYTF	TGTGCCAGCAGTCCCCTTAGGACAGTCGATGGCTACACCTTC
.	TRBV6-5	.	TRBJ2-1	CASSTDNEQFF	TGTGCCAGCAGTACCGACAATGAGCAGTTCTTC
.	TRBV27	once	TRBJ2-5	CASSLGPGGLKTQYF	TGTGCCAGCAGTTTAGGTCCTGGGGGGTTGAAGACCCAGTACTTC
.	TRBV19	.	TRBJ2-1	CASSPPASSSYNEQFF	TGTGCCAGTAGTCCTCCAGCCTCGAGCTCCTACAATGAGCAGTTCTTC
TRBD2	TRBV29-1	few	TRBJ2-7	CSVGLAGFNEQYF	TGCAGCGTTGGGCTAGCGGGATTCAACGAGCAGTACTTC
.	TRBV28	few	TRBJ2-3	CASTLLGAQYF	TGTGCCAGCACCTTATTGGGAGCGCAGTATTTT
TRBD1	TRBV5-1	.	TRBJ2-7	CASSLETGGYEQYF	TGCGCCAGCAGCTTGGAGACAGGGGGCTACGAGCAGTACTTC
.	TRBV27	.	TRBJ2-3	CASSAQSTDTQYF	TGTGCCAGCAGCGCCCAGAGCACAGATACGCAGTATTTT
.	TRBV7-8	.	TRBJ1-5	CASSHGTNQPQHF	TGTGCCAGCAGCCACGGGACCAATCAGCCCCAGCATTTT
.	TRBV29-1	.	TRBJ1-1	CSVGTQQTAFF	TGCAGCGTTGGCACCCAGCAAACAGCTTTCTTT
.	TRBV4-1	.	TRBJ2-3	CASSQDKDTQYF	TGCGCCAGCAGCCAAGATAAGGATACGCAGTATTTT
.	TRBV2	.	TRBJ2-3	CASSDRFTDTQYF	TGTGCCAGCAGTGATCGTTTCACAGATACGCAGTATTTT
.	TRBV9	.	TRBJ2-2	CASSENTGELFF	TGTGCCAGCAGCGAGAACACCGGGGAGCTGTTTTTT
TRBD2	TRBV28	.	TRBJ2-1	CASSPGLGHNEQFF	TGTGCCAGCAGTCCGGGACTAGGGCACAATGAGCAGTTCTTC
.	TRBV4-3	few	TRBJ2-7	CASSQGDREQYF	TGCGCCAGCAGCCAGGGGGACCGGGAGCAGTACTTC
TRBD2	TRBV9	.	TRBJ2-2	CASSTGREGTGELFF	TGTGCCAGCAGCACTGGACGGGAGGGCACCGGGGAGCTGTTTTTT
.	TRBV2	.	TRBJ2-5	CATYPTQKETQYF	TGTGCCACCTACCCGACTCAAAAAGAGACCCAGTACTTC
.	TRBV29-1	.	TRBJ1-2	CSVEDLSGYTF	TGCAGCGTTGAAGATCTTAGCGGCTACACCTTC
.	TRBV29-1	few	TRBJ1-1	CSVAAASGGNTEAFF	TGCAGCGTTGCGGCGGCTTCCGGAGGGAACACTGAAGCTTTCTTT
.	TRBV5-6	.	TRBJ1-1	CASSVRGHINTEAFF	TGTGCCAGCAGCGTTCGGGGACACATAAACACTGAAGCTTTCTTT
.	TRBV30	.	TRBJ2-7	CAWSVGQGVNEQYF	TGTGCCTGGAGTGTGGGCCAGGGAGTTAACGAGCAGTACTTC
TRBD1	TRBV5-7	.	TRBJ2-7	CASSLRDREVYEQYF	TGTGCCAGCAGCTTGAGGGACAGGGAAGTCTACGAGCAGTACTTC
.	TRBV7-9	.	TRBJ1-4	CASSYGTATNEKLFF	TGTGCCAGCAGCTATGGGACGGCAACTAATGAAAAACTGTTTTTT
TRBD1	TRBV7-9	.	TRBJ2-7	CASSPGGSYEQYF	TGTGCCAGCAGCCCAGGGGGATCCTACGAGCAGTACTTC